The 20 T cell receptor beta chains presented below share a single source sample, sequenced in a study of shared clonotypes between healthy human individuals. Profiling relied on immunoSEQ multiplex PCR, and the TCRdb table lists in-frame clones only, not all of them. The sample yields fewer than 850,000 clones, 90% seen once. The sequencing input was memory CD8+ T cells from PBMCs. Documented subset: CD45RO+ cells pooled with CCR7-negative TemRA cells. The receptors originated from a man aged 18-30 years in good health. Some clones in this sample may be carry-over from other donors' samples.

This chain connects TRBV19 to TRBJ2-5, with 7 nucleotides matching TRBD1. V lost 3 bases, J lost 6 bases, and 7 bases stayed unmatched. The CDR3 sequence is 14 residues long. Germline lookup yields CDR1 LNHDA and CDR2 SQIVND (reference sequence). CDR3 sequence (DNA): TGTGCCAGTAGTATCCGTGGCAGGGGGAAGACCCAGTACTTC. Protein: CASSIRGRGKTQYF.

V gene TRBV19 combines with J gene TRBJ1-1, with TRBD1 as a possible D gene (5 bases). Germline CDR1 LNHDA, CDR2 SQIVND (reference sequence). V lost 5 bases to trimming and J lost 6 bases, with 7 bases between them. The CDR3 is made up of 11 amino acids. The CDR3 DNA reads TGTGCCAGTAGTCGGGGCTCTGAAGCTTTCTTT. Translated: CASSRGSEAFF.

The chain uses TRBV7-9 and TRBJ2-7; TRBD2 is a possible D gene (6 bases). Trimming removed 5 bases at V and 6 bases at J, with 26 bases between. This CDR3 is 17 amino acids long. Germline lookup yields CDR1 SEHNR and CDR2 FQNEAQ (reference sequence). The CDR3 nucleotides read TGTGCCAGCAGCGGCGGGGCCCCGATTAGCCTCTTGAGCGAGCAGTACTTC. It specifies CASSGGAPISLLSEQYF. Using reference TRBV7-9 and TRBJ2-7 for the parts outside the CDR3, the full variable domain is DTGVSQNPRHKITKRGQNVTFRCDPISEHNRLYWYRQTLGQGPEFLTYFQNEAQLEKSRLLSDRFSAERPKGSFSTLEIQRTEQGDSAMYLCASSGGAPISLLSEQYFGPGTRLTVT.

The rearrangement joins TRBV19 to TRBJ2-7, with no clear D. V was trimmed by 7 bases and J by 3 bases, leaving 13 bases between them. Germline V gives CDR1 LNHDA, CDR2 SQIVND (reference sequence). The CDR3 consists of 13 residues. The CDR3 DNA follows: TGTGCCAGTACTGAGCGAGGCAGCTACGAGCAGTACTTC. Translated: CASTERGSYEQYF.

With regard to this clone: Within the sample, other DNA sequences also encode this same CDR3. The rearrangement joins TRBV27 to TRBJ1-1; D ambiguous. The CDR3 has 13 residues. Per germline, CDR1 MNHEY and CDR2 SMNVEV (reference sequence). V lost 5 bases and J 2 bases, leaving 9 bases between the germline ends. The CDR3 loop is CASSLLANTEAFF. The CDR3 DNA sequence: TGTGCCAGCAGTCTACTAGCAAACACTGAAGCTTTCTTT.

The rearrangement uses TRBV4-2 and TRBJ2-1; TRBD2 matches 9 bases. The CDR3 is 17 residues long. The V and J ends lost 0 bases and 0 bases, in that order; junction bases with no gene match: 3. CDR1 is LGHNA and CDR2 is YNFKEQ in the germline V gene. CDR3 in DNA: TGTGCCAGCAGCCAAGAGAATAGCGGGAGCTCCTACAATGAGCAGTTCTTC. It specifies CASSQENSGSSYNEQFF.

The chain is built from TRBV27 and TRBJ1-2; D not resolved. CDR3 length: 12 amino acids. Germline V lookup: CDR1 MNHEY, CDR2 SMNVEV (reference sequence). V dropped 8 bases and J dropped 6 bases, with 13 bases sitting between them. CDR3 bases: TGTGCCAGCTTGGACGAAAGACATGGCTACACCTTC. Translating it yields CASLDERHGYTF.

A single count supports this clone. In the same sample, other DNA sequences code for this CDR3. The CDR3 nucleotides read TGTGCCAGCAGCGTAGGAGACATTTCGTACGAGCAGTACTTC. The encoded protein is CASSVGDISYEQYF. V usage is TRBV9 and J usage is TRBJ2-7; D gene uncertain. This CDR3 is built from 14 residues. Germline V gene data show CDR1 as SGDLS and CDR2 as YYNGEE. The V end was cut by 0 bases, the J end by 4 bases, with 11 bases between.

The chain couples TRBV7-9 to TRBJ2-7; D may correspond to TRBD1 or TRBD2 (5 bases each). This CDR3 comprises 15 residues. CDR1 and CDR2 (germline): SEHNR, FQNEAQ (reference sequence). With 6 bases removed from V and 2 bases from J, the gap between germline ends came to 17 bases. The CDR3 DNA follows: TGTGCCAGCAGACCACGGGGCCCCGGGGCCTACGAGCAGTACTTC. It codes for CASRPRGPGAYEQYF.

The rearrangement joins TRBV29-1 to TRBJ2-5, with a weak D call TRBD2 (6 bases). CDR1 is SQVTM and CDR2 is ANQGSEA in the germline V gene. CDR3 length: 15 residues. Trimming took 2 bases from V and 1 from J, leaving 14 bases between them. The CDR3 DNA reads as TGCAGCGTTGAATTGATGAGGGACTCCCAAGAGACCCAGTACTTC. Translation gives CSVELMRDSQETQYF.

The CDR3 region is CASSYLGGTSYEQYF. The DNA for the CDR3 is TGTGCCAGCAGTTACTTGGGAGGGACTTCCTACGAGCAGTACTTC. The chain couples TRBV6-5 to TRBJ2-7, with 7 bases identical to TRBD2. The germline V gene encodes CDR1 MNHEY and CDR2 SVGAGI. V lost 1 base and J lost 1; bases outside the gene matches: 4. CDR3 size: 15 residues.

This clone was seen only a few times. The CDR3 DNA sequence: TGTGCCAGCAGCCCCAGGGTATTCGCCTACGAGCAGTACTTC. Protein: CASSPRVFAYEQYF. This sequence joins TRBV13 and TRBJ2-7, with D perhaps TRBD1 (5 bases). V was clipped by 5 bases and J by 2 bases, with 13 bases between them. The CDR3 sequence is 14 residues long. Germline assignment: CDR1 PRHDT and CDR2 FYEKMQ (reference sequence).

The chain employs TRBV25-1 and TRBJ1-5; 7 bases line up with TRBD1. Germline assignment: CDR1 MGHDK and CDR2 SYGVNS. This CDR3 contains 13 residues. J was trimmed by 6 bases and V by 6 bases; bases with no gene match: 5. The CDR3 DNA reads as TGTGCCAGCAGCCCGGGACAGCTTCAGCCCCAGCATTTT. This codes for CASSPGQLQPQHF.

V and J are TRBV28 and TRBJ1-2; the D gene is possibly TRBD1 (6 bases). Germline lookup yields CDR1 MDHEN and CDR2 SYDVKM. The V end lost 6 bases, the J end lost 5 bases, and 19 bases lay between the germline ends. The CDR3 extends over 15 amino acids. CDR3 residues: CASSLLAGGAYGYTF. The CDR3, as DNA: TGTGCCAGCAGCCTATTGGCGGGGGGCGCGTATGGCTACACCTTC.

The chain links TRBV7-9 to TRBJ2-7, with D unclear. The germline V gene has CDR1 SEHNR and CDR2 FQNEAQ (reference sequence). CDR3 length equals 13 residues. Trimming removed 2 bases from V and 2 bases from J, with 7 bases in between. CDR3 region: CASSLFDTYEQYF. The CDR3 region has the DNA TGTGCCAGCAGCTTATTCGACACCTACGAGCAGTACTTC. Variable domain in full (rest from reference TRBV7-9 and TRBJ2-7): DTGVSQNPRHKITKRGQNVTFRCDPISEHNRLYWYRQTLGQGPEFLTYFQNEAQLEKSRLLSDRFSAERPKGSFSTLEIQRTEQGDSAMYLCASSLFDTYEQYFGPGTRLTVT.

The CDR3 protein is CASSFGQSAFYEQYF. CDR3 sequence (DNA): TGTGCCAGCAGTTTTGGGCAGTCCGCCTTCTACGAGCAGTACTTC. This chain connects TRBV27 to TRBJ2-7, with D unclear. The V end was cut by 3 bases, the J end by 3 bases, with 15 bases between. Germline loops: CDR1 MNHEY, CDR2 SMNVEV (reference sequence). This CDR3 contains 15 residues.

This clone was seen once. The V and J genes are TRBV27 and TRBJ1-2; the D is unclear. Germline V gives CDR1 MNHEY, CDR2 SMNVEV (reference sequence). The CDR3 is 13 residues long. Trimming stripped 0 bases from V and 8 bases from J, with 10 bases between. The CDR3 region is CASSLSYSSGYTF. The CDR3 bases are TGTGCCAGCAGTTTATCGTACAGCTCCGGCTACACCTTC.

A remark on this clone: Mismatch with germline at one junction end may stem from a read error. The CDR3 region is CASSQDWGKGQPQHF. CDR3 nucleotides: TGCGCCAGCAGCCAAGATTGGGGAAAAGGTCAGCCCCAGCATTTT. V and J are TRBV7-9 and TRBJ1-5; D gene uncertain. This CDR3 is 15 amino acids long. Germline CDR1 SEHNR, CDR2 FQNEAQ (reference sequence).

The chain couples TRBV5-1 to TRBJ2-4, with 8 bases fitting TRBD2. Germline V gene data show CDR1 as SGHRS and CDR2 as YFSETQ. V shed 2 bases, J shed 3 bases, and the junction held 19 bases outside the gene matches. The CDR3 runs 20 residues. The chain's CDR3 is CASSFRRHTSGGGGKNIQYF. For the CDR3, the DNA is TGCGCCAGCAGCTTCAGACGACATACTAGCGGAGGGGGTGGCAAAAACATTCAGTACTTC.

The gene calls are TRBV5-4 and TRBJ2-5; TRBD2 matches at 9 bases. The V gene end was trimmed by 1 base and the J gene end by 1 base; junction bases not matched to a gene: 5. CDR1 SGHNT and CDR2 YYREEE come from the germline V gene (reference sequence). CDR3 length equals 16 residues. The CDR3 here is CASSLWREGPQETQYF. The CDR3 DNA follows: TGTGCCAGCAGCTTGTGGCGGGAGGGCCCCCAAGAGACCCAGTACTTC.